One and the same sample provided the 17 T cell receptor beta chains below, sequenced in a study of T cell changes during pregnancy in multiple sclerosis. Repertoires were generated with immunoSEQ multiplex PCR, while TCRdb's copy carries only in-frame clones and drops some. The sample comprises 80,000 or so clones, around 94% of which are singletons, and 0.95% to 1% rests with the top ten. The sequencing here drew on peripheral blood, taken in the second trimester of pregnancy. These receptors were collected from a female donor in good health, enrolled as a control in a pregnancy study.

This rearrangement joins TRBV9 to TRBJ1-2; 8 positions match TRBD1. This CDR3 is built from 12 residues. Germline values: CDR1 SGDLS, CDR2 YYNGEE. J gave up 8 bases and V 4 bases, and 4 bases lay outside the gene matches. CDR3 bases: TGTGCCAGCAGCCCAGGACAGGGCGGCTACACCTTC. Encoded protein: CASSPGQGGYTF.

The chain combines TRBV19 with TRBJ2-7; a weak D match, TRBD2 (5 bases). Trimming took 4 bases from V and 2 from J, leaving 9 bases between them. This CDR3 has 13 amino acids. The germline V gene encodes CDR1 LNHDA and CDR2 SQIVND (reference sequence). The CDR3 loop reads CASSNGGPYEQYF. The CDR3, as DNA: TGTGCCAGTAGTAATGGCGGGCCCTACGAGCAGTACTTC.

The gene calls are TRBV4-1 and TRBJ1-2, with 10 bases fitting TRBD1. The ends lost 0 bases at V and 5 bases at J; junction bases unmatched: 18. The CDR3 extends over 20 amino acids. The germline CDR1 and CDR2 sequences are MGHRA and YSYEKL. The CDR3 loop is CASSQERNTPGQGMRYGYTF. CDR3 sequence (DNA): TGCGCCAGCAGCCAAGAACGTAATACCCCGGGACAGGGGATGAGGTATGGCTACACCTTC.

This chain links TRBV19 with TRBJ1-2, with TRBD1 matching 7 bases. The CDR3 runs 12 residues. The germline CDR1 and CDR2 sequences are LNHDA and SQIVND (reference sequence). J gave up 8 bases and V 9 bases, and 9 bases lay outside the gene matches. CDR3 in amino acids: CASQRQGHGYTF. CDR3 DNA: TGTGCCAGCCAGAGACAGGGACACGGCTACACCTTC.

V gene TRBV28 combines with J gene TRBJ2-4; D remains ambiguous. CDR3 size: 15 residues. Germline V gives CDR1 MDHEN, CDR2 SYDVKM. The V gene lost 3 bases and the J gene lost 6 bases, with 15 bases spanning the gap. Here the CDR3 reads CASSFREQVRNIQYF. The CDR3 nucleotides are TGTGCCAGCAGTTTTCGCGAGCAGGTCAGAAACATTCAGTACTTC. The full variable domain, in which reference TRBV28 and TRBJ2-4 provide the parts outside the CDR3, is DVKVTQSSRYLVKRTGEKVFLECVQDMDHENMFWYRQDPGLGLRLIYFSYDVKMKEKGDIPEGYSVSREKKERFSLILESASTNQTSMYLCASSFREQVRNIQYFGAGTRLSVL.

This chain links TRBV9 with TRBJ1-1; 8 bases are a match to TRBD1. The ends lost 4 bases at V and 4 bases at J; junction bases unmatched: 9. The CDR3 has 15 residues. Per germline, CDR1 SGDLS and CDR2 YYNGEE. CDR3: CASSSRQGLGTEAFF. The CDR3 nucleotides read TGTGCCAGCAGCTCCAGACAGGGGCTAGGCACTGAAGCTTTCTTT.

V gene TRBV7-2 combines with J gene TRBJ2-5; weak D call: TRBD2 (6 bases). V lost 5 bases and J 4 bases, leaving 20 bases between the germline ends. There are 16 residues in the CDR3. The germline CDR1 and CDR2 sequences are SGHTA and FQGNSA. The CDR3 DNA reads as TGTGCCAGCAGCCCCCGGGTGGCGGGGAGTAGAGAGACCCAGTACTTC. Its translation: CASSPRVAGSRETQYF.

The gene calls are TRBV28 and TRBJ1-2; weak D call: TRBD1 (5 bases). Germline V gene sequence: CDR1 MDHEN, CDR2 SYDVKM. There are 15 residues in the CDR3. V shed 7 bases and J shed 3 bases, with 18 bases lying between them. The CDR3 sequence: CASTPQGIIYYGYTF. CDR3 DNA sequence: TGTGCCAGCACGCCGCAGGGAATTATTTACTATGGCTACACCTTC.

The chain links TRBV29-1 to TRBJ2-2; possibly TRBD2 for D (7 bases). This CDR3 spans 15 amino acids. CDR1 SQVTM and CDR2 ANQGSEA come from the germline V gene. Trimming stripped 2 bases from V and 2 bases from J, with 12 bases between. CDR3: CSVERGAVNTGELFF. The CDR3 DNA reads TGCAGCGTTGAACGGGGGGCGGTTAACACCGGGGAGCTGTTTTTT.

This clone was counted a few times. The chain recombines TRBV2 with TRBJ1-1; D gene unclear. In germline, CDR1 is SNHLY, CDR2 FYNNEI. Trimming stripped 10 bases from V and 5 bases from J, with 23 bases between. The CDR3 is made up of 15 amino acids. CDR3 protein: CATKPPGGLGTEAFF. The DNA for the CDR3 is TGTGCCACCAAGCCCCCAGGCGGGCTAGGGACTGAAGCTTTCTTT.

The chain links TRBV5-5 to TRBJ1-1, with no clear D. V was trimmed by 0 bases and J by 9 bases, leaving 9 bases between them. This CDR3 is built from 12 residues. Germline assignment: CDR1 SGHKS and CDR2 YYEKEE (reference sequence). The chain's CDR3 is CASSLAGQKAFF. In DNA, the CDR3 is TGTGCCAGCAGCTTGGCTGGGCAGAAAGCTTTCTTT.

The rearrangement uses TRBV28 and TRBJ2-7; tentative D call: TRBD1 (5 bases). V was shortened by 3 bases and J by 3 bases, with 18 bases between the two germline ends. The germline gives CDR1 MDHEN, CDR2 SYDVKM. This CDR3 is built from 16 residues. Written as DNA, the CDR3 is TGTGCCAGCAGTTTTAGGGTGTGGCAGGGTGGCTACGAGCAGTACTTC. It translates to CASSFRVWQGGYEQYF.

CDR3 sequence (DNA): TGTGCCAGCAGTTACACCGGGAGTGTGGACGAGCAGTACTTC. Translating it yields CASSYTGSVDEQYF. The chain uses TRBV27 and TRBJ2-7, with D perhaps TRBD2 (6 bases). V was shortened by 4 bases and J by 5 bases, with 15 bases between the two germline ends. There are 14 residues in the CDR3. Germline V lookup: CDR1 MNHEY, CDR2 SMNVEV (reference sequence).

The CDR3: CASRPQGTTGELFF. CDR3 coding DNA: TGTGCCAGCAGGCCACAGGGAACCACCGGGGAGCTGTTTTTT. The chain carries TRBV6-5 and TRBJ2-2; TRBD1 is a possible D gene (6 bases). V dropped 6 bases and J dropped 4 bases, with 12 bases sitting between them. Germline-derived CDR1 and CDR2 are MNHEY and SVGAGI. CDR3 length equals 14 residues.

The chain recombines TRBV30 with TRBJ2-1; TRBD2 aligns across 9 bases. The trim removed 5 bases at V and 3 bases at J, leaving 11 bases unmatched. This CDR3 has 16 amino acids. From germline, CDR1 is GTSNPN and CDR2 SVGIG (reference sequence). Here the CDR3 reads CAWQGSGSFSYNEQFF. In DNA, the CDR3 is TGTGCCTGGCAGGGTAGCGGGAGTTTTAGCTACAATGAGCAGTTCTTC.

The gene calls are TRBV5-4 and TRBJ2-5; D is uncertain. This CDR3 contains 12 residues. The V end lost 2 bases, the J end lost 5 bases, and 7 bases lay between the germline ends. Germline V gene data show CDR1 as SGHNT and CDR2 as YYREEE (reference sequence). CDR3 DNA sequence: TGTGCCAGCAGCTTTCCGGAGGAGACCCAGTACTTC. Its protein product is CASSFPEETQYF.

V gene TRBV19 combines with J gene TRBJ2-2; 9 nucleotides match TRBD2. Germline V gives CDR1 LNHDA, CDR2 SQIVND (reference sequence). J was trimmed by 7 bases and V by 5 bases; bases with no gene match: 11. The CDR3 runs to 16 residues. The CDR3 sequence is CASSPLAGGLVGELFF. The CDR3 nucleotides are TGTGCCAGTAGTCCTCTGGCGGGAGGGCTAGTCGGGGAGCTGTTTTTT.